Listed below are T cell receptor beta chains from one sample, sequenced in a study of control samples from healthy donors and cancer patients. TCRdb's copy holds only in-frame clones and misses some; the assay was immunoSEQ multiplex PCR. This table has over 100,000 clones, approximately 90% appearing once. The sequencing input was blood. The receptors stem from a woman aged 45-60 years in good health. CDR3s include the opening cysteine and the closing phenylalanine or tryptophan. Each record gives: V gene, clone size, J gene, CDR3 length, D gene, CDR3 protein, CDR3 DNA. The D gene is left open where the match is weak. Clone size is not always given. Where it is, it says once, few, many or a class for expanded clones.

v_gene: TRBV6-1; abundance: NA; j_gene: TRBJ2-7; len: 14; d_gene: NA; CDR3aa: CASSEVGLIYEQYF; CDR3nt: TGTGCCAGCAGCGAAGTAGGCCTAATCTACGAGCAGTACTTC
v_gene: TRBV3-1/TRBV3-2; abundance: NA; j_gene: TRBJ2-7; len: 15; d_gene: NA; CDR3aa: CASSQMSSSSYEQYF; CDR3nt: TGTGCCAGCAGCCAAATGTCCAGTAGCTCCTACGAGCAGTACTTC
v_gene: TRBV14; abundance: NA; j_gene: TRBJ2-3; len: 18; d_gene: TRBD2; CDR3aa: CASSQEREFLSRTDTQYF; CDR3nt: TGTGCCAGCAGCCAGGAGCGGGAGTTTCTTAGCCGCACAGATACGCAGTATTTT
v_gene: TRBV18; abundance: NA; j_gene: TRBJ1-1; len: 13; d_gene: NA; CDR3aa: CASSPDIGFEAFF; CDR3nt: TGTGCCAGCTCCCCCGATATCGGTTTTGAAGCTTTCTTT
v_gene: TRBV6-6; abundance: NA; j_gene: TRBJ1-5; len: 13; d_gene: NA; CDR3aa: CASTLSGNQPQHF; CDR3nt: TGTGCCAGCACCTTATCGGGCAATCAGCCCCAGCATTTT
v_gene: TRBV2; abundance: NA; j_gene: TRBJ1-1; len: 13; d_gene: NA; CDR3aa: CASGEYSNTEAFF; CDR3nt: TGTGCCAGCGGGGAATATAGTAACACTGAAGCTTTCTTT
v_gene: TRBV4-1; abundance: NA; j_gene: TRBJ1-5; len: 15; d_gene: NA; CDR3aa: CASSQGAVSNQPQHF; CDR3nt: TGCGCCAGCAGCCAAGGGGCCGTAAGCAATCAGCCCCAGCATTTT
v_gene: TRBV27; abundance: NA; j_gene: TRBJ1-1; len: 16; d_gene: NA; CDR3aa: CASSAVKGVLNTEAFF; CDR3nt: TGTGCCAGCAGCGCTGTGAAGGGGGTGCTGAACACTGAAGCTTTCTTT
v_gene: TRBV5-1; abundance: NA; j_gene: TRBJ2-5; len: 16; d_gene: TRBD2; CDR3aa: CASSLRVAGTQETQYF; CDR3nt: TGCGCCAGCAGCTTAAGGGTAGCGGGGACCCAAGAGACCCAGTACTTC
v_gene: TRBV30; abundance: NA; j_gene: TRBJ1-3; len: 14; d_gene: NA; CDR3aa: CAWSVTTFGNTIYF; CDR3nt: TGTGCCTGGAGTGTCACAACCTTTGGAAACACCATATATTTT
v_gene: TRBV18; abundance: NA; j_gene: TRBJ2-7; len: 15; d_gene: NA; CDR3aa: CASSPRRNGAYEQYF; CDR3nt: TGTGCCAGCTCCCCCAGGAGAAACGGAGCCTACGAGCAGTACTTC
v_gene: TRBV27; abundance: NA; j_gene: TRBJ1-5; len: 15; d_gene: TRBD1; CDR3aa: CASSLSWTGGQPQHF; CDR3nt: TGTGCCAGCAGTTTATCGTGGACAGGGGGTCAGCCCCAGCATTTT
v_gene: TRBV7-9; abundance: once; j_gene: TRBJ2-5; len: 14; d_gene: TRBD1; CDR3aa: CASSRYGQGETQYF; CDR3nt: TGTGCCAGCAGCCGCTATGGACAGGGAGAGACCCAGTACTTC
v_gene: TRBV7-8; abundance: NA; j_gene: TRBJ1-2; len: 16; d_gene: TRBD1; CDR3aa: CASSLEGQASNYGYTF; CDR3nt: TGTGCCAGCAGCTTAGAAGGACAGGCGTCTAACTATGGCTACACCTTC
v_gene: TRBV6-2/TRBV6-3; abundance: once; j_gene: TRBJ1-5; len: 16; d_gene: NA; CDR3aa: CASSYGGETPNQPQHF; CDR3nt: TGTGCCAGCAGTTACGGCGGCGAAACACCCAATCAGCCCCAGCATTTT
v_gene: TRBV5-4; abundance: NA; j_gene: TRBJ1-5; len: 13; d_gene: NA; CDR3aa: CASSLEIRSPQHF; CDR3nt: TGTGCCAGCAGCTTGGAGATCCGATCCCCCCAGCATTTT
v_gene: TRBV7-9; abundance: NA; j_gene: TRBJ2-7; len: 11; d_gene: NA; CDR3aa: CASTPVGEQYF; CDR3nt: TGTGCCAGCACCCCGGTGGGCGAGCAGTACTTC
v_gene: TRBV5-6; abundance: NA; j_gene: TRBJ2-1; len: 15; d_gene: NA; CDR3aa: CASSFRSFSYNEQFF; CDR3nt: TGTGCCAGCAGCTTCAGGAGTTTCTCCTACAATGAGCAGTTCTTC